This entry concerns a single T cell receptor beta chain. This specimen belongs to a study of blood T cell repertoires in COVID-19. Whole-study context: Samples representing acute and convalescent COVID-19 were sourced from the United States, Italy and Spain. PBMCs, B-cell-depleted T cells, or T cells were the source of the cDNA or gDNA that made up the material.

Original processing notes: Scientists estimated how many nucleated cells there were by amplifying reference gene primers. Assay: immunoSEQ multiplex PCR; the TCRdb copy retains only in-frame clones and omits some. The V and J calls and the clone size are those of that table, but D and trimming were determined from the DNA. Here the sample spans about 62,000 clones, over 70% being singletons. Germline V gene lookup returns CDR1 SGHAT and CDR2 FQNNGV. V lost 7 bases, J lost 4 bases, and 20 bases lay in between. The CDR3 covers 15 residues. The clonotype was recovered from a human donor in a cohort sampled during active COVID-19. Input material: peripheral blood. The chain combines TRBV11-2 with TRBJ2-7, with D possibly TRBD2 on 6 matching bases. The CDR3 is CASIDLGRSPYEQYF. Written as DNA, the CDR3 is TGTGCCAGCATCGACCTCGGGAGATCCCCTTACGAGCAGTACTTC.